A single sample is the source of the 14 T cell receptor beta chains below, sequenced in a study of regulatory T cells in long-lasting Graves disease. Described time point: persistent/refractory GD, antithyroid drugs over 5 years with positive TRAb. PBMC-extracted RNA yielded the TCR library. Assembly of TCR beta libraries relied on iRepertoire HTBI primers together with Arm-PCR of CDR3 regions. Via MiXCR, TCRdb re-called the multiplex PCR reads, giving one row per CDR3 protein. The data contain around 400,000 distinct CDR3 sequences, approximately 22% of them singletons. The sample consisted of peripheral blood mononuclear cells (PBMCs), taken when the disease was refractory, from a patient treated with antithyroid drugs. The receptors stem from a female donor with Graves disease.

The chain recombines TRBV20-1 with TRBJ1-5; a possible D gene is TRBD1 (6 bases). The ends were cut back, 6 bases at V and 4 bases at J, with 13 bases in the middle. From germline, CDR1 is DFQATT and CDR2 SNEGSKA (reference sequence). The CDR3 runs to 13 residues. This CDR3 is CSAIGQPNQPQHF. The CDR3 DNA reads TGCAGTGCCATCGGACAGCCAAATCAGCCCCAGCATTTT.

The table lists this clonotype with many counts. The chain is built from TRBV2 and TRBJ1-1; D gene uncertain. V lost 5 bases and J lost 4, with 8 bases in between. Germline CDR1 reads SNHLY; CDR2 reads FYNNEI. This CDR3 is built from 12 residues. CDR3 amino acids: CASSPIRTEAFF. The CDR3 region has the DNA TGTGCCAGCAGTCCCATACGCACTGAAGCTTTCTTT.

This clonotype appeared many times. This chain uses TRBV10-3 with TRBJ2-7; the match to TRBD1 covers 9 bases. The CDR3 sequence is 15 residues long. V lost 2 bases and J lost 3; bases outside the gene matches: 5. CDR1 is ENHRY, CDR2 SYGVKD, per germline. The CDR3 coding sequence is TGTGCCATCAGTGAGCAGACAGGGGGGGTCTACGAGCAGTACTTC. This encodes CAISEQTGGVYEQYF.

This clonotype was counted many times. The genes are TRBV6-1 and TRBJ1-2, with D unclear. CDR1 and CDR2 from the germline V gene are MNHNS and SASEGT. Trimming took off 6 bases at V and 6 bases at J, with 14 bases between the two ends. CDR3 length equals 13 residues. The CDR3 loop reads CASSSSPFNGYTF. For the CDR3, the DNA is TGTGCCAGCAGCTCGTCCCCCTTCAATGGCTACACCTTC.

This clonotype showed up just a few times. The chain has TRBV7-9 and TRBJ2-7; possible D gene TRBD2, 5 bases. Germline-derived CDR1 and CDR2 are SEHNR and FQNEAQ (reference sequence). V was pared by 5 bases and J by 6 bases, with 17 bases between. The CDR3 is 14 residues long. The CDR3 reads CASSPILGVGEQYF. CDR3 in DNA: TGTGCCAGCAGCCCTATCTTGGGAGTAGGCGAGCAGTACTTC.

This clonotype was counted once. An end of the junction differs from the germline gene, which may be a read error. Here the CDR3 reads CSMGHREEIQYF. CDR3 DNA sequence: TGCAGCATGGGACATCGCGAGGAGATCCAGTACTTC. The rearrangement links TRBV29-1 to TRBJ2-5; possibly TRBD1 for D (6 bases). Looked up from germline, CDR1 is SQVTM and CDR2 is ANQGSEA. This CDR3 comprises 12 residues.

In its sample, this clonotype was seen a few times. The V call is TRBV5-1, the J call TRBJ2-2; D is possibly TRBD1 or TRBD2 (5 bases each). Germline values: CDR1 SGHRS, CDR2 YFSETQ. The CDR3 contains 14 residues. With 5 bases removed from V and 2 bases from J, the gap between germline ends came to 10 bases. The CDR3 sequence: CASSWGRNTGELFF. DNA of the CDR3: TGCGCCAGCAGTTGGGGACGAAACACCGGGGAGCTGTTTTTT.

A remark on this clonotype: This is likely a read error, given that the CDR3 carries no conserved phenylalanine or tryptophan at its end. This chain links TRBV7-8 with TRBJ1-4; 10 nucleotides match TRBD1. The germline gives CDR1 SGHVS, CDR2 FQNEAQ. V shed 5 bases, J shed 8 bases, and the junction held 5 bases outside the gene matches. The CDR3 is 14 amino acids. CDR3 coding DNA: TGTGCCAGCAGCGGGACAGGGGTGGGGGAAAAACTGTTTCTT. This gives the protein CASSGTGVGEKLFL.

J is TRBJ2-7 and V is TRBV6-2 or TRBV6-3; tentatively, D is TRBD1 or TRBD2 (5 bases each). Deletions cut 4 bases from V and 0 bases from J, with 22 bases between. There are 18 residues in the CDR3. Per the germline V gene, CDR1 is MNHEY and CDR2 is SVGEGT. The CDR3 DNA follows: TGTGCCAGCAGTTCCCCCATGTTCGGTCGGGGCGGCTCCTACGAGCAGTACTTC. This encodes CASSSPMFGRGGSYEQYF.

This clonotype was seen many times. The chain uses TRBV28 and TRBJ1-3; possible D gene TRBD1, 5 bases. Trimming took 4 bases from V and 0 from J, leaving 13 bases between them. The CDR3 covers 16 residues. Per the germline V gene, CDR1 is MDHEN and CDR2 is SYDVKM. The CDR3 region is CASSSGTLSSGNTIYF. The CDR3, as DNA: TGTGCCAGCAGTTCAGGGACGCTTAGCTCTGGAAACACCATATATTTT.

This clonotype has at least ten counts. This chain connects TRBV12-3 or TRBV12-4 to TRBJ2-2; TRBD2 agrees at 12 bases. The CDR3 extends over 16 amino acids. V lost 6 bases and J lost 1; bases outside the gene matches: 3. The CDR3 sequence: CASRWTSGKNTGELFF. The CDR3 bases are TGTGCCAGCAGGTGGACTAGCGGGAAGAACACCGGGGAGCTGTTTTTT.

This clonotype was picked up many times. The chain couples TRBV25-1 to TRBJ2-6, with 8 bases that match TRBD1. V dropped 2 bases and J dropped 8; count of bases not matched to a gene: 2. CDR1 is MGHDK and CDR2 is SYGVNS in the germline V gene. CDR3 length: 14 residues. The CDR3 nucleotides are TGTGCCAGCAGTGAAAGGACAGGGACCAACGTCCTGACTTTC. Residues: CASSERTGTNVLTF.

This clonotype was seen at least ten times. The J gene is TRBJ1-2, the V gene TRBV15, with D hard to call. Germline V lookup: CDR1 LNHNV, CDR2 YYDKDF (reference sequence). Trimming removed 2 bases at V and 5 bases at J, with 9 bases between. The CDR3 is 13 residues long. In nucleotides, the CDR3 is TGTGCCACCAGCAGACCGGGGTCTTATGGCTACACCTTC. Amino acids: CATSRPGSYGYTF.

This clonotype was picked up many times. The CDR3 sequence is CSASEPDLHEQYF. In DNA form, the CDR3 reads TGCAGTGCTAGCGAGCCAGACCTTCACGAGCAGTACTTC. V is TRBV20-1 and J is TRBJ2-7; D call uncertain. The V gene lost 3 bases and the J gene lost 5 bases, with 14 bases spanning the gap. Germline V gene lookup returns CDR1 DFQATT and CDR2 SNEGSKA (reference sequence). CDR3 size: 13 residues.